A selection of T cell receptor beta chains follows, all from one sample in a study of early T cells in non-severe SARS-CoV-2 infection. MiXCR, run by TCRdb on the 5' RACE reads, gives a single entry per CDR3 protein. The repertoire holds around 70,000 distinct CDR3 sequences, with around 8.7% as singletons. The source material was whole blood. Receptor source: an adult who was a healthcare worker with PCR-confirmed SARS-CoV-2 infection or an uninfected control (not recorded which). CDR3s include the opening cysteine and the closing phenylalanine or tryptophan. The order of the fields is V gene, D gene, clone size, CDR3 length, J gene, CDR3 protein, CDR3 DNA. The D gene is left open where the match is weak. Only part of the rows carry a size: once, few, many, or a class if the clone is expanded.

V gene: TRBV3-1
D gene: TRBD2
clone size: many
CDR3 length: 17
J gene: TRBJ2-4
CDR3 protein: CASSQGPAAGEGNIQYF
CDR3 DNA: TGTGCCAGCAGCCAAGGTCCGGCAGCGGGAGAGGGAAACATTCAGTACTTC

V gene: TRBV19
D gene: TRBD2
clone size: few
CDR3 length: 14
J gene: TRBJ2-5
CDR3 protein: CASSLSGARETQYF
CDR3 DNA: TGTGCCAGTAGTTTGAGCGGGGCTCGAGAGACCCAGTACTTC

V gene: TRBV7-3
D gene: -
clone size: -
CDR3 length: 16
J gene: TRBJ2-1
CDR3 protein: CASSLRREDSYNEQFF
CDR3 DNA: TGTGCCAGCAGCCTTCGGCGGGAAGACTCCTACAATGAGCAGTTCTTC

V gene: TRBV6-5
D gene: TRBD2
clone size: few
CDR3 length: 12
J gene: TRBJ2-7
CDR3 protein: CASSRDYLEQYF
CDR3 DNA: TGTGCCAGCAGTCGGGACTATCTCGAGCAGTACTTC

V gene: TRBV4-2
D gene: TRBD1
clone size: many
CDR3 length: 14
J gene: TRBJ2-7
CDR3 protein: CASSQETGNGEQYF
CDR3 DNA: TGTGCCAGCAGCCAAGAGACAGGGAACGGCGAGCAGTACTTC

V gene: TRBV7-8
D gene: -
clone size: -
CDR3 length: 14
J gene: TRBJ1-2
CDR3 protein: CASSLVRTVPGYTF
CDR3 DNA: TGTGCCAGCAGCTTAGTTAGGACAGTACCTGGCTACACCTTC

V gene: TRBV29-1
D gene: TRBD1
clone size: many
CDR3 length: 13
J gene: TRBJ2-1
CDR3 protein: CSVEGQTYNEQFF
CDR3 DNA: TGCAGCGTTGAGGGACAGACCTACAATGAGCAGTTCTTC

V gene: TRBV2
D gene: -
clone size: many
CDR3 length: 14
J gene: TRBJ1-6
CDR3 protein: CASSPDGSSSPLHF
CDR3 DNA: TGTGCCAGCAGTCCCGACGGCTCAAGTTCACCCCTCCACTTT

V gene: TRBV28
D gene: TRBD2
clone size: -
CDR3 length: 15
J gene: TRBJ2-3
CDR3 protein: CASSLMRELTDTQYF
CDR3 DNA: TGTGCCAGCAGTTTAATGCGGGAGCTCACAGATACGCAGTATTTT

V gene: TRBV4-1
D gene: -
clone size: -
CDR3 length: 15
J gene: TRBJ2-7
CDR3 protein: CASRSYAEGDYEQYF
CDR3 DNA: TGCGCCAGCAGATCTTACGCTGAGGGAGACTACGAGCAGTACTTC

V gene: TRBV29-1
D gene: TRBD1
clone size: -
CDR3 length: 12
J gene: TRBJ2-3
CDR3 protein: CSLRQGKDTQYF
CDR3 DNA: TGCAGCTTAAGACAGGGGAAGGATACGCAGTATTTT

V gene: TRBV18
D gene: -
clone size: many
CDR3 length: 12
J gene: TRBJ2-5
CDR3 protein: CAMGTSQETQYF
CDR3 DNA: TGTGCCATGGGGACGTCACAAGAGACCCAGTACTTC

V gene: TRBV20-1
D gene: TRBD2
clone size: few
CDR3 length: 15
J gene: TRBJ2-4
CDR3 protein: CSARQPGGAKNIQYF
CDR3 DNA: TGCAGTGCTCGTCAACCGGGGGGAGCCAAAAACATTCAGTACTTC

V gene: TRBV25-1
D gene: TRBD1
clone size: many
CDR3 length: 14
J gene: TRBJ2-1
CDR3 protein: CASSLGTGLYEQFF
CDR3 DNA: TGTGCCAGCAGTCTCGGGACAGGGCTATATGAGCAGTTCTTC

V gene: TRBV2
D gene: TRBD1
clone size: few
CDR3 length: 15
J gene: TRBJ1-6
CDR3 protein: CASSLQGNRNSPLHF
CDR3 DNA: TGTGCCAGCAGTCTACAGGGGAATCGTAATTCACCCCTCCACTTT

V gene: TRBV12-3/TRBV12-4
D gene: TRBD1
clone size: many
CDR3 length: 16
J gene: TRBJ1-4
CDR3 protein: CASSSTPGTGGEKLFF
CDR3 DNA: TGTGCCAGCAGTTCGACCCCCGGGACAGGGGGCGAAAAACTGTTTTTT

V gene: TRBV11-3
D gene: -
clone size: -
CDR3 length: 14
J gene: TRBJ2-1
CDR3 protein: CASSSTNRYNEQFF
CDR3 DNA: TGTGCCAGCAGCTCGACTAACCGATACAATGAGCAGTTCTTC

V gene: TRBV30
D gene: -
clone size: -
CDR3 length: 15
J gene: TRBJ1-3
CDR3 protein: CAWSVAGTSGNTIYF
CDR3 DNA: TGTGCCTGGAGTGTAGCGGGGACCTCTGGAAACACCATATATTTT

V gene: TRBV6-2/TRBV6-3
D gene: -
clone size: -
CDR3 length: 13
J gene: TRBJ2-7
CDR3 protein: CASSYLGAFEQYF
CDR3 DNA: TGTGCCAGCAGTTACCTTGGTGCCTTCGAGCAGTACTTC

V gene: TRBV29-1
D gene: TRBD2
clone size: -
CDR3 length: 14
J gene: TRBJ2-7
CDR3 protein: CSVESSGSSYEQYF
CDR3 DNA: TGCAGCGTCGAATCTAGCGGGAGTTCCTACGAGCAGTACTTC

V gene: TRBV7-2
D gene: TRBD2
clone size: -
CDR3 length: 13
J gene: TRBJ2-7
CDR3 protein: CASSVPGRYEQYF
CDR3 DNA: TGTGCCAGCAGCGTGCCCGGGAGGTACGAGCAGTACTTC

V gene: TRBV20-1
D gene: TRBD1
clone size: many
CDR3 length: 19
J gene: TRBJ1-2
CDR3 protein: CSARDRGTGTENSNYGYTF
CDR3 DNA: TGCAGTGCTAGAGATCGGGGGACAGGGACGGAGAATTCTAACTATGGCTACACCTTC

V gene: TRBV27
D gene: -
clone size: -
CDR3 length: 15
J gene: TRBJ2-1
CDR3 protein: CASSPRRLGANEQFF
CDR3 DNA: TGTGCCAGCAGTCCCCGGAGGCTTGGGGCCAATGAGCAGTTCTTC

V gene: TRBV4-2
D gene: -
clone size: -
CDR3 length: 15
J gene: TRBJ1-4
CDR3 protein: CASSQVVGAREKLFF
CDR3 DNA: TGTGCCAGCAGCCAAGTCGTCGGGGCTAGGGAAAAACTGTTTTTT

V gene: TRBV12-3/TRBV12-4
D gene: -
clone size: many
CDR3 length: 14
J gene: TRBJ2-6
CDR3 protein: CASTRGSGANVLTF
CDR3 DNA: TGTGCCAGCACCCGCGGGTCTGGGGCCAACGTCCTGACTTTC

V gene: TRBV12-3/TRBV12-4
D gene: TRBD1
clone size: -
CDR3 length: 16
J gene: TRBJ1-4
CDR3 protein: CASSPRTGEEREKLFF
CDR3 DNA: TGTGCCAGCAGTCCGAGGACAGGGGAGGAGCGTGAAAAACTGTTTTTT

V gene: TRBV6-1
D gene: -
clone size: many
CDR3 length: 14
J gene: TRBJ1-1
CDR3 protein: CASSSDTLNTEAFF
CDR3 DNA: TGTGCCAGCAGTAGTGACACCTTGAACACTGAAGCTTTCTTT

V gene: TRBV12-3/TRBV12-4
D gene: TRBD1
clone size: many
CDR3 length: 16
J gene: TRBJ1-1
CDR3 protein: CASSLNRGIGGTEAFF
CDR3 DNA: TGTGCCAGCAGTTTAAACAGGGGCATAGGAGGGACTGAAGCTTTCTTT

V gene: TRBV20-1
D gene: -
clone size: few
CDR3 length: 11
J gene: TRBJ1-4
CDR3 protein: CRAGTNEKLFF
CDR3 DNA: TGCAGGGCAGGGACTAATGAAAAACTGTTTTTT

V gene: TRBV12-3/TRBV12-4
D gene: -
clone size: many
CDR3 length: 13
J gene: TRBJ1-2
CDR3 protein: CASRSGRDYGYTF
CDR3 DNA: TGTGCCAGCAGATCAGGTCGGGACTATGGCTACACCTTC

V gene: TRBV5-1
D gene: -
clone size: -
CDR3 length: 15
J gene: TRBJ1-1
CDR3 protein: CASSSAIAGATEAFF
CDR3 DNA: TGCGCCAGCAGCTCCGCCATTGCAGGGGCCACTGAAGCTTTCTTT

V gene: TRBV7-9
D gene: -
clone size: few
CDR3 length: 14
J gene: TRBJ1-1
CDR3 protein: CASSLEPGNTEAFF
CDR3 DNA: TGTGCCAGCAGCTTAGAACCCGGAAACACTGAAGCTTTCTTT

V gene: TRBV3-1
D gene: TRBD1
clone size: -
CDR3 length: 14
J gene: TRBJ1-2
CDR3 protein: CASSLPGQPYGYTF
CDR3 DNA: TGTGCCAGCAGCCTACCGGGACAGCCCTATGGCTACACCTTC

V gene: TRBV5-1
D gene: -
clone size: many
CDR3 length: 14
J gene: TRBJ1-5
CDR3 protein: CASPTRLWNQPQHF
CDR3 DNA: TGCGCCAGCCCCACCCGGCTGTGGAATCAGCCCCAGCATTTT

V gene: TRBV11-2
D gene: TRBD2
clone size: -
CDR3 length: 15
J gene: TRBJ2-7
CDR3 protein: CASSLDSGSLYEQYF
CDR3 DNA: TGTGCCAGCAGCTTAGATAGCGGGAGTCTTTACGAGCAGTACTTC

V gene: TRBV28
D gene: TRBD2
clone size: many
CDR3 length: 16
J gene: TRBJ2-5
CDR3 protein: CASHRTAGGAGETQYF
CDR3 DNA: TGTGCCAGCCACAGAACAGCGGGAGGGGCAGGAGAGACCCAGTACTTC

V gene: TRBV10-2
D gene: -
clone size: once
CDR3 length: 11
J gene: TRBJ1-2
CDR3 protein: CASSNSYGYTF
CDR3 DNA: TGCGCCAGCAGTAACAGCTATGGCTACACCTTC

V gene: TRBV20-1
D gene: -
clone size: many
CDR3 length: 11
J gene: TRBJ1-4
CDR3 protein: CSARVGEKLFF
CDR3 DNA: TGCAGTGCTAGAGTTGGCGAAAAACTGTTTTTT

V gene: TRBV25-1
D gene: -
clone size: many
CDR3 length: 14
J gene: TRBJ1-2
CDR3 protein: CASSEFGSPYGYTF
CDR3 DNA: TGTGCCAGCAGTGAATTTGGCAGCCCCTATGGCTACACCTTC

V gene: TRBV9
D gene: TRBD2
clone size: few
CDR3 length: 14
J gene: TRBJ2-7
CDR3 protein: CASSGGLADYEQYF
CDR3 DNA: TGTGCCAGCAGCGGAGGGCTAGCGGACTACGAGCAGTACTTC

V gene: TRBV7-6
D gene: -
clone size: -
CDR3 length: 13
J gene: TRBJ2-1
CDR3 protein: CASSLAEGGEQFF
CDR3 DNA: TGTGCCAGCAGCTTAGCGGAGGGGGGTGAGCAGTTCTTC

V gene: TRBV7-2
D gene: TRBD2
clone size: many
CDR3 length: 16
J gene: TRBJ2-4
CDR3 protein: CASSPWTSGRKNIQYF
CDR3 DNA: TGTGCCAGCAGCCCTTGGACTAGCGGGAGAAAAAACATTCAGTACTTC

V gene: TRBV20-1
D gene: -
clone size: -
CDR3 length: 12
J gene: TRBJ1-5
CDR3 protein: CSARRGNQPQHF
CDR3 DNA: TGCAGTGCCCGGCGGGGGAACCAGCCCCAGCATTTT

V gene: TRBV28
D gene: TRBD2
clone size: few
CDR3 length: 15
J gene: TRBJ2-7
CDR3 protein: CASSFFASGSYEQYF
CDR3 DNA: TGTGCCAGCAGTTTCTTTGCTAGCGGATCCTACGAGCAGTACTTC

V gene: TRBV7-6
D gene: -
clone size: -
CDR3 length: 12
J gene: TRBJ1-5
CDR3 protein: CASSFPDQPQHF
CDR3 DNA: TGTGCCAGCAGCTTCCCCGATCAGCCCCAGCATTTT

V gene: TRBV5-1
D gene: TRBD1
clone size: -
CDR3 length: 15
J gene: TRBJ2-2
CDR3 protein: CASSPTPGGVGELFF
CDR3 DNA: TGCGCCAGCAGCCCGACGCCAGGGGGCGTAGGGGAGCTGTTTTTT

V gene: TRBV3-1
D gene: -
clone size: -
CDR3 length: 15
J gene: TRBJ2-1
CDR3 protein: CASSPTRDSYNEQFF
CDR3 DNA: TGTGCCAGCAGCCCTACGCGGGACTCCTACAATGAGCAGTTCTTC

V gene: TRBV4-1
D gene: -
clone size: -
CDR3 length: 18
J gene: TRBJ1-3
CDR3 protein: CASSQEPHRLFSGNTIYF
CDR3 DNA: TGCGCCAGCAGCCAAGAGCCCCACAGGCTTTTCTCTGGAAACACCATATATTTT

V gene: TRBV7-9
D gene: -
clone size: many
CDR3 length: 20
J gene: TRBJ2-1
CDR3 protein: CASSSDTVITGLWEYNEQFF
CDR3 DNA: TGTGCCAGCAGCTCGGATACCGTAATTACCGGGCTCTGGGAATACAATGAGCAGTTCTTC

V gene: TRBV12-3/TRBV12-4
D gene: -
clone size: many
CDR3 length: 14
J gene: TRBJ1-5
CDR3 protein: CASSLMAGNQPQHF
CDR3 DNA: TGTGCCAGCAGTTTAATGGCGGGCAATCAGCCCCAGCATTTT

V gene: TRBV2
D gene: -
clone size: -
CDR3 length: 15
J gene: TRBJ2-4
CDR3 protein: CASSERGIAKNIQYF
CDR3 DNA: TGTGCCAGCAGTGAGAGGGGGATAGCCAAAAACATTCAGTACTTC

V gene: TRBV4-1
D gene: TRBD1
clone size: few
CDR3 length: 17
J gene: TRBJ2-5
CDR3 protein: CASSQALAGTGEETQYF
CDR3 DNA: TGCGCCAGCAGCCAAGCATTGGCCGGGACAGGGGAAGAGACCCAGTACTTC

V gene: TRBV7-6
D gene: -
clone size: many
CDR3 length: 13
J gene: TRBJ2-1
CDR3 protein: CASSPRTANEQFF
CDR3 DNA: TGTGCCAGCAGCCCTCGGACAGCCAATGAGCAGTTCTTC

V gene: TRBV24-1
D gene: -
clone size: -
CDR3 length: 12
J gene: TRBJ1-2
CDR3 protein: CATSDGHSGYTF
CDR3 DNA: TGTGCCACCAGTGATGGACATTCTGGCTACACCTTC

V gene: TRBV27
D gene: -
clone size: -
CDR3 length: 15
J gene: TRBJ1-6
CDR3 protein: CASSGGSSYNSPLHF
CDR3 DNA: TGTGCCAGCAGCGGGGGGAGCTCCTATAATTCACCCCTCCACTTT

V gene: TRBV4-3
D gene: -
clone size: few
CDR3 length: 14
J gene: TRBJ1-4
CDR3 protein: CASSHPARREKLFF
CDR3 DNA: TGCGCCAGCAGCCACCCCGCCCGGAGGGAAAAACTGTTTTTT

V gene: TRBV3-1
D gene: -
clone size: once
CDR3 length: 12
J gene: TRBJ1-2
CDR3 protein: CASSPAQYGYTF
CDR3 DNA: TGTGCCAGCAGCCCCGCTCAATATGGCTACACCTTC

V gene: TRBV10-2
D gene: TRBD1
clone size: many
CDR3 length: 14
J gene: TRBJ1-6
CDR3 protein: CASSEAGGSSPLHF
CDR3 DNA: TGCGCCAGCAGTGAGGCAGGGGGGAGTTCACCCCTCCACTTT

V gene: TRBV6-4
D gene: -
clone size: -
CDR3 length: 17
J gene: TRBJ2-4
CDR3 protein: CASSDSKGNLAKNIQYF
CDR3 DNA: TGTGCCAGCAGTGACTCGAAGGGGAATCTAGCCAAAAACATTCAGTACTTC

V gene: TRBV3-1
D gene: TRBD2
clone size: few
CDR3 length: 16
J gene: TRBJ2-7
CDR3 protein: CASSQGLAGLSYEQYF
CDR3 DNA: TGTGCCAGCAGCCAAGGACTAGCGGGACTCTCCTACGAGCAGTACTTC